What follows are 5 T cell receptor beta chains derived from one specimen sequenced in a study of human T cells and chemical hapten exposure (dated by TCRdb to 2020 to 2023). The library was prepared using RACE. Sequencing was carried out with a NextSeq 500. In TCRdb, the public reads were trimmed at Q25 with fastp and aligned with MiXCR, with productive beta chains retained. Identical CDR3 protein sequences are pooled into one entry, listed with their most common genes and DNA. The sample table lists more than 55,000 distinct CDR3 sequences, roughly 12% of them with a count of one. The ten largest make up roughly 4.3% of the sample. Per the publication, the time point label means: pre-sensitization, week 0. The treatment or condition tag for this specimen amounts to: therapeutic diphenylcyclopropenone sensitization with weekly scalp DPC. Specimen: whole blood, collected in connection with sensitization to the hapten diphenylcyclopropenone (DPC). All receptors derive from a middle-aged woman with alopecia areata. Some clones in this sample may be carry-over from other donors' samples.

This clonotype has ten or more counts. The chain is built from TRBV7-3 and TRBJ2-2; D is perhaps TRBD1 (6 bases). Trimming shortened V by 5 bases and J by 0 bases, and 13 bases separated the two germline ends. Germline V gene sequence: CDR1 SGHTA, CDR2 FQGTGA. The CDR3 has 16 residues. CDR3 protein: CASSMQGPANTGELFF. The CDR3 nucleotides are TGTGCCAGCAGCATGCAGGGGCCCGCGAACACCGGGGAGCTGTTTTTT.

In its sample, this clonotype was seen a few times. The gene calls are TRBV7-9 and TRBJ2-7, with D perhaps TRBD2 (6 bases). CDR1 and CDR2 (germline): SEHNR, FQNEAQ (reference sequence). This CDR3 region has 13 residues. V was shortened by 5 bases and J by 6 bases, with 14 bases between the two germline ends. Written as DNA, the CDR3 is TGTGCCAGCAGCCGGGACTCCATCCCCGAGCAGTACTTC. Translated, it gives CASSRDSIPEQYF. The full variable domain, in which reference TRBV7-9 and TRBJ2-7 provide the parts outside the CDR3, is DTGVSQNPRHKITKRGQNVTFRCDPISEHNRLYWYRQTLGQGPEFLTYFQNEAQLEKSRLLSDRFSAERPKGSFSTLEIQRTEQGDSAMYLCASSRDSIPEQYFGPGTRLTVT.

This clonotype was observed a few times. The V and J genes are TRBV3-1 and TRBJ2-5, with D perhaps TRBD1 (6 bases). The CDR3 covers 12 residues. Germline values: CDR1 LGHDT, CDR2 YNNKEL (reference sequence). Trimming removed 4 bases at V and 4 bases at J, with 7 bases between. CDR3 region: CASSRQAETQYF. The DNA for the CDR3 is TGTGCCAGCAGCCGACAGGCAGAGACCCAGTACTTC.

This sequence joins TRBV20-1 and TRBJ2-7; either TRBD1 or TRBD2 may supply D (6 bases each). V was trimmed by 6 bases and J by 1 base, leaving 16 bases between them. CDR1 DFQATT and CDR2 SNEGSKA come from the germline V gene (reference sequence). The CDR3 loop spans 14 amino acids. The CDR3 nucleotides are TGCAGTGCCTCGACTAGAGGGGGTTCCTACGAGCAGTACTTC. It is translated as CSASTRGGSYEQYF.

Comments on this clonotype: A read error is likely, as this CDR3 ends without the conserved phenylalanine or tryptophan. V usage is TRBV20-1 and J usage is TRBJ1-2; the D is unclear. Per germline, CDR1 DFQATT and CDR2 SNEGSKA (reference sequence). The V and J ends lost 5 bases and 2 bases respectively, with 15 bases between them. The length of the CDR3 is 14 residues. The CDR3 region has the DNA TGCAGTGCTCCAGAGGGCCAGATCAACTATGGCTACACCTCC. This translates into CSAPEGQINYGYTS.